This passage covers 28 T cell receptor beta chains from one sample sequenced in a study of T cell repertoires in cytomegalovirus infection (dated by TCRdb to the late 2010s). The antigens these receptors bind are not known. The sample's treatment or condition label, in plain terms: in vitro stimulation with specific CMV peptide epitopes to enrich CMV-specific T cells. Sequencing took place on an Illumina HiSeq 1500. The raw public reads went through TCRdb reprocessing: fastp at Q25, MiXCR clone calling, in-frame beta chains kept. For every CDR3 protein sequence, its rows merge into one entry that carries the most common genes and DNA. Counted in this sample were 100,000 to 150,000 distinct CDR3 sequences; roughly a third of them appeared once. The ten largest account for approximately 50% of the sample. The sample here was CD8+ T cells from cultured PBMCs, taken from culture after CMV antigen stimulation. These receptors originate from a human donor in good health (CMV status not recorded). Some clones in this sample may be carry-over from other donors' samples.

A few counts support this clonotype. The rearrangement links TRBV6-1 to TRBJ2-7; D assignment may be TRBD1 or TRBD2 (5 bases each). Germline CDR1 and CDR2: MNHNS and SASEGT. V dropped 4 bases and J dropped 4 bases, with 11 bases sitting between them. CDR3 length: 13 amino acids. Written as DNA, the CDR3 is TGTGCCAGCAGTGCCGGGACGTTATACGAGCAGTACTTC. Encoded protein: CASSAGTLYEQYF.

In its sample, this clonotype was seen a few times. The chain carries TRBV5-5 and TRBJ1-2; a weak D match, TRBD1 (5 bases). The ends were cut back, 4 bases at V and 3 bases at J, with 13 bases in the middle. Germline CDR1 reads SGHKS; CDR2 reads YYEKEE (reference sequence). There are 14 residues in the CDR3. This chain's CDR3 is CASSRPGEDYGYTF. Written as DNA, the CDR3 is TGTGCCAGCAGCCGTCCGGGGGAGGACTATGGCTACACCTTC.

The rearrangement uses TRBV6-1 and TRBJ1-5; D unclear. CDR3 size: 14 residues. V was trimmed by 2 bases and J by 4 bases, leaving 9 bases between them. Germline values: CDR1 MNHNS, CDR2 SASEGT. CDR3 sequence: CASSEWRDNQPQHF. The CDR3 DNA is TGTGCCAGCAGTGAATGGAGGGATAATCAGCCCCAGCATTTT.

Turning to this clonotype: The junction departs from germline at one end; a sequencing error may be responsible. V usage is TRBV6-6 and J usage is TRBJ1-1, with D unresolved. The germline V gene encodes CDR1 MNHNY and CDR2 SVGAGI (reference sequence). The CDR3 spans 18 residues. The CDR3 is CASSYNPSRTGMNTEASF. Here the CDR3 DNA reads TGTGCCAGCAGTTACAACCCATCCCGGACGGGAATGAACACTGAAGCTTCCTTT.

The chain combines TRBV6-8 with TRBJ2-2; D not certain. The V and J ends lost 10 bases and 6 bases respectively, with 0 bases between them. From germline, CDR1 is MNHGY and CDR2 SAAAGT. There are 8 residues in the CDR3. CDR3 region: CATGELFF. CDR3 in DNA: TGTGCCACCGGGGAGCTGTTTTTT.

This clonotype has a handful of counts. The chain has TRBV5-1 and TRBJ2-2; D perhaps matches TRBD2 (6 bases). Germline V gene lookup returns CDR1 SGHRS and CDR2 YFSETQ. Trimming removed 3 bases at V and 1 base at J, with 7 bases between. CDR3 size: 14 residues. CDR3 loop: CASSWGGNTGELFF. The DNA for the CDR3 is TGCGCCAGCAGCTGGGGAGGGAACACCGGGGAGCTGTTTTTT.

The chain recombines TRBV12-5 with TRBJ2-1; TRBD2 might be the D (6 bases). The ends were cut back, 6 bases at V and 6 bases at J, with 9 bases in the middle. This CDR3 has 12 amino acids. CDR1 and CDR2 from the germline V gene are LGHNT and FRNRAP. CDR3 bases: TGTGCTAGTGGCGACGGGGGCAATGAGCAGTTCTTC. Amino acid sequence: CASGDGGNEQFF. Using reference TRBV12-5 and TRBJ2-1 for the parts outside the CDR3, the full variable domain is DARVTQTPRHKVTEMGQEVTMRCQPILGHNTVFWYRQTMMQGLELLAYFRNRAPLDDSGMPKDRFSAEMPDATLATLKIQPSEPRDSAVYFCASGDGGNEQFFGPGTRLTVL.

This chain links TRBV13 with TRBJ2-7, with 8 bases that match TRBD1. V dropped 6 bases and J dropped 3; count of bases not matched to a gene: 10. The CDR3 spans 15 residues. Germline assignment: CDR1 PRHDT and CDR2 FYEKMQ (reference sequence). CDR3 DNA: TGTGCCAGCAGTTCTTCTCGCACAGGGGGCTACGAGCAGTACTTC. It codes for CASSSSRTGGYEQYF.

This clonotype has just a few counts. V gene TRBV7-8 combines with J gene TRBJ2-6; unclear D gene. The CDR3 is 16 residues long. Looked up from germline, CDR1 is SGHVS and CDR2 is FQNEAQ. Trimming left V 7 bases short and J 4 bases short, with 17 bases between. In nucleotides, the CDR3 is TGTGCCAGCACCTCAACCCTGGGTAGAGGGGCCAACGTCCTGACTTTC. Residues: CASTSTLGRGANVLTF.

This clonotype was counted only a few times. The genes are TRBV5-1 and TRBJ1-6; no reliable D call. The CDR3 has 14 amino acids. The germline V gene encodes CDR1 SGHRS and CDR2 YFSETQ. V lost 0 bases and J lost 8, with 9 bases in between. The CDR3 DNA is TGCGCCAGCAGCTTGGAGGGTATAGATTCACCCCTCCACTTT. Residues: CASSLEGIDSPLHF.

This clonotype was found a few times. This chain uses TRBV6-1 with TRBJ2-1; 7 positions agree with TRBD2. The CDR3 covers 16 residues. With 1 base clipped from V and 5 bases from J, the junction kept 8 bases outside the gene matches. Per germline, CDR1 MNHNS and CDR2 SASEGT. The DNA of the CDR3 is TGTGCCAGCAGTGAAGTGGGTTCGGGGGGAGACAATGAGCAGTTCTTC. It encodes CASSEVGSGGDNEQFF.

The chain has TRBV7-2 and TRBJ2-7; 9 nucleotides line up with TRBD2. After removal of 1 base from V and 4 bases from J, the junction contained 8 bases not matched to a gene. The CDR3 covers 16 residues. Germline lookup yields CDR1 SGHTA and CDR2 FQGNSA. The CDR3 region is CASSLGRAGGLYEQYF. DNA for the CDR3: TGTGCCAGCAGCTTAGGGAGGGCGGGGGGGCTGTACGAGCAGTACTTC.

This clonotype was recorded a few times. The J gene is TRBJ2-3, the V gene TRBV27, with unresolved D. V lost 5 bases to trimming and J lost 5 bases, with 8 bases between them. The CDR3 runs 12 residues. In germline, CDR1 is MNHEY, CDR2 SMNVEV (reference sequence). The CDR3 reads CASSRPGDTQYF. CDR3 bases: TGTGCCAGCAGTCGTCCTGGAGATACGCAGTATTTT.

This clonotype was observed at least ten times. CDR3 nucleotide sequence: TGTGCCAGCAGTATAAACAGGGGCCTGGACACTGAAGCTTTCTTT. This codes for CASSINRGLDTEAFF. This chain uses TRBV27 with TRBJ1-1; 7 bases are a match to TRBD1. There are 15 residues in the CDR3. The germline V gene encodes CDR1 MNHEY and CDR2 SMNVEV (reference sequence). Trimming cost V 5 bases and J 3 bases; bases outside gene matches: 9.

The V and J genes are TRBV27 and TRBJ2-6, with D tentatively TRBD1 (6 bases). V gave up 7 bases and J gave up 0 bases, with 22 bases separating them. There are 19 residues in the CDR3. Germline-derived CDR1 and CDR2 are MNHEY and SMNVEV (reference sequence). DNA for the CDR3: TGTGCCAGCACTACTTATATGGGGGCAGGAGACTCTGGGGCCAACGTCCTGACTTTC. Amino acids: CASTTYMGAGDSGANVLTF.

The V gene is TRBV6-1, the J gene TRBJ2-7; 11 bases align to TRBD1. V lost 5 bases to trimming and J lost 2 bases; unmatched junction nucleotides: 8. This CDR3 comprises 16 residues. From germline, CDR1 is MNHNS and CDR2 SASEGT. The CDR3 bases are TGTGCCAGCAGTCTCCGCGGACAGGGGGCACCCTACGAGCAGTACTTC. Amino acids: CASSLRGQGAPYEQYF.

In this sample, this clonotype turned up a few times. CDR3 amino acids: CSARAGTGILDGYTF. DNA for the CDR3: TGCAGTGCTAGAGCAGGGACAGGGATTTTGGATGGCTACACCTTC. This chain joins TRBV20-1 and TRBJ1-2; 9 bases fit TRBD1. Trimming at V came to 1 base and at J to 6 bases, leaving 9 bases not matched to a gene. In germline, CDR1 is DFQATT, CDR2 SNEGSKA (reference sequence). This CDR3 has 15 amino acids.

This clonotype has only a few counts. The chain employs TRBV18 and TRBJ1-2, with unresolved D. Per germline, CDR1 KGHSH and CDR2 LQKENI. Deletions cut 1 base from V and 3 bases from J, with 9 bases between. The CDR3 sequence is 14 residues long. The CDR3, as DNA: TGTGCCAGCTCACCACGGGCCGGTGACTATGGCTACACCTTC. Translated, it gives CASSPRAGDYGYTF.

Many counts were recorded for this clonotype. V usage is TRBV7-9 and J usage is TRBJ2-1; TRBD1 aligns across 8 bases. With V trimmed by 5 bases and J by 8 bases, 11 bases remained unmatched. Looked up from germline, CDR1 is SEHNR and CDR2 is FQNEAQ (reference sequence). There are 15 residues in the CDR3. CDR3 residues: CASSPTGEIDYEQFF. The CDR3 region has the DNA TGTGCCAGCAGCCCGACAGGGGAAATCGACTATGAGCAGTTCTTC.

This rearrangement joins TRBV7-4 to TRBJ2-1, with D perhaps TRBD1 or TRBD2 (5 bases each). The V gene lost 3 bases and the J gene lost 4 bases, with 13 bases spanning the gap. CDR1 is SGHVT and CDR2 is SQSDAQ in the germline V gene. CDR3 length equals 15 residues. The CDR3 DNA follows: TGTGCCAGCAGCTTTCGGGGCTACGGATACAATGAGCAGTTCTTC. It encodes CASSFRGYGYNEQFF. Filled out from reference TRBV7-4 and TRBJ2-1, the complete variable domain reads GAGVSQSPRYKVAKRGRDVALRCDSISGHVTLYWYRQTLGQGSEVLTYSQSDAQRDKSGRPSGRFSAERPERSVSTLKIQRTEQGDSAVYLCASSFRGYGYNEQFFGPGTRLTVL.

The genes are TRBV4-2 and TRBJ2-3; 8 positions agree with TRBD2. Germline loops: CDR1 LGHNA, CDR2 YNFKEQ. The V and J ends lost 3 bases and 4 bases, in that order; junction bases with no gene match: 6. The CDR3 extends over 15 amino acids. In DNA, the CDR3 is TGTGCCAGCAGCCAGGGAACGGGGGGGCCAGATACGCAGTATTTT. Translating gives CASSQGTGGPDTQYF.

The V and J genes are TRBV6-2 or TRBV6-3 and TRBJ2-2, with TRBD1 as a possible D gene (6 bases). Germline V CDR1 and CDR2: MNHEY, SVGEGT. This CDR3 region has 17 residues. The V and J ends lost 7 bases and 0 bases respectively, with 18 bases between them. The CDR3 is CASTYRDARANTGELFF. The CDR3 nucleotides read TGTGCCAGCACCTACAGGGACGCGAGGGCGAACACCGGGGAGCTGTTTTTT.

The rearrangement uses TRBV27 and TRBJ1-1, with 9 bases identical to TRBD1. Germline trimming cut 6 bases from V and 6 bases from J; bases unmatched to any gene: 5. This CDR3 has 13 residues. In germline, CDR1 is MNHEY, CDR2 SMNVEV (reference sequence). CDR3 loop: CASRYTGGPEAFF. CDR3 coding DNA: TGTGCCAGCAGGTATACAGGGGGCCCTGAAGCTTTCTTT.

The chain links TRBV12-3 or TRBV12-4 to TRBJ2-6; a weak D match, TRBD1 (6 bases). V shed 6 bases and J shed 0 bases, with 15 bases lying between them. The CDR3 is 17 amino acids. CDR3 sequence reads: CASRTGPKFSGANVLTF. DNA of the CDR3: TGTGCCAGCAGGACAGGCCCCAAGTTCTCTGGGGCCAACGTCCTGACTTTC.

The gene calls are TRBV20-1 and TRBJ2-3, with 12 nucleotides matching TRBD2. The CDR3 is 18 residues long. Germline V CDR1 and CDR2: DFQATT, SNEGSKA (reference sequence). Trimming took 0 bases from V and 10 from J; bases not matched to a gene: 17. The CDR3 loop reads CSARDRASGGASVPPQYF. The CDR3 bases are TGCAGTGCTAGAGATCGGGCTAGCGGGGGGGCCAGCGTTCCCCCGCAGTATTTT.

V usage is TRBV2 and J usage is TRBJ2-7, with 9 bases identical to TRBD1. The J segment lost 7 bases and the V segment lost 6 bases, leaving 7 bases of the junction unmatched. This CDR3 is built from 13 residues. Germline-derived CDR1 and CDR2 are SNHLY and FYNNEI. Written as DNA, the CDR3 is TGTGCCAGCAGGTCCCACAGGGGGCGGGAGCAGTACTTC. It encodes CASRSHRGREQYF. The whole variable domain, filled in from reference TRBV2 and TRBJ2-7, reads EPEVTQTPSHQVTQMGQEVILRCVPISNHLYFYWYRQILGQKVEFLVSFYNNEISEKSEIFDDQFSVERPDGSNFTLKIRSTKLEDSAMYFCASRSHRGREQYFGPGTRLTVT.

The CDR3 nucleotides read TGTGCCAGCAGTTTGAGTCAGGGGACTGAAGCTTTCTTT. This gives the protein CASSLSQGTEAFF. The V gene is TRBV27, the J gene TRBJ1-1, with D perhaps TRBD1 (6 bases). This CDR3 contains 13 residues. From germline, CDR1 is MNHEY and CDR2 SMNVEV (reference sequence). The germline V and J ends were trimmed by 3 bases and 5 bases, with 10 bases remaining between them.

This clonotype was seen more than once but under ten times. This rearrangement joins TRBV27 to TRBJ2-7; no clear D gene. The CDR3 sequence is 14 residues long. Germline V lookup: CDR1 MNHEY, CDR2 SMNVEV (reference sequence). Trimming removed 4 bases from V and 6 bases from J, with 16 bases in between. The CDR3 spells CASSSTTRFLEQYF. CDR3 nucleotide sequence: TGTGCCAGCAGTTCCACGACTCGGTTCCTCGAGCAGTACTTC.